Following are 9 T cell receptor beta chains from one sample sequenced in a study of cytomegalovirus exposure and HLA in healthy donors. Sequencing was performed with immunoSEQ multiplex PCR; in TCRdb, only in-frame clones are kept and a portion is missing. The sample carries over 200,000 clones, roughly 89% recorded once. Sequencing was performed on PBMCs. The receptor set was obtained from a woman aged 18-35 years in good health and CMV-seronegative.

The CDR3 region is CASSLVQAAAEAFF. The CDR3 DNA is TGTGCCAGCAGCTTGGTGCAGGCCGCCGCTGAAGCTTTCTTT. V usage is TRBV11-2 and J usage is TRBJ1-1; D ambiguous. Germline CDR1 is SGHAT and CDR2 is FQNNGV. This CDR3 has 14 amino acids. V was shortened by 3 bases and J by 6 bases, with 14 bases between the two germline ends.

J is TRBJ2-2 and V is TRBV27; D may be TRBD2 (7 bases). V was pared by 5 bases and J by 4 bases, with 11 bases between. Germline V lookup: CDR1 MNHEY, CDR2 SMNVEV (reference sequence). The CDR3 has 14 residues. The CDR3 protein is CASSRGAITGELFF. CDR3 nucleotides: TGTGCCAGCAGTCGGGGGGCAATCACCGGGGAGCTGTTTTTT.

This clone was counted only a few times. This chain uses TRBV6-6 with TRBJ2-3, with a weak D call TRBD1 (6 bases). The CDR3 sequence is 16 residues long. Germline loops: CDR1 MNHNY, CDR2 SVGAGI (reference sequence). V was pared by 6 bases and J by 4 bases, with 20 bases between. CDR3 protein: CASSRLLWGRADTQYF. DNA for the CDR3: TGTGCCAGCAGCCGGCTTCTGTGGGGGCGGGCAGATACGCAGTATTTT.

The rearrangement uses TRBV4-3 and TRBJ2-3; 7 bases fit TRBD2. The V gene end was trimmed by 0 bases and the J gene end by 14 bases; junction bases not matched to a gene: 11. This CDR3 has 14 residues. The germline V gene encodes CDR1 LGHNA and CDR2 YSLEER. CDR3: CASSQDNRRGFRYF. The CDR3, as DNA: TGCGCCAGCAGCCAAGACAATCGGCGGGGGTTTAGGTATTTT.

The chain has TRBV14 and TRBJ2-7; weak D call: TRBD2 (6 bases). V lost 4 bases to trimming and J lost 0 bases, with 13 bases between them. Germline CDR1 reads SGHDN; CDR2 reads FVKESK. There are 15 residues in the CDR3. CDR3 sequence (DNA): TGTGCCAGCAGCCCCAGGAGGGAAAGCTCCTACGAGCAGTACTTC. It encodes CASSPRRESSYEQYF.

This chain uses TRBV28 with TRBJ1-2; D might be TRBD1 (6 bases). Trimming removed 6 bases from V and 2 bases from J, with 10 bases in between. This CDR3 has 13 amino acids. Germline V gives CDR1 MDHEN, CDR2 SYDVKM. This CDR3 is CASRKDSNYGYTF. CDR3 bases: TGTGCCAGCAGAAAGGACAGCAACTATGGCTACACCTTC.

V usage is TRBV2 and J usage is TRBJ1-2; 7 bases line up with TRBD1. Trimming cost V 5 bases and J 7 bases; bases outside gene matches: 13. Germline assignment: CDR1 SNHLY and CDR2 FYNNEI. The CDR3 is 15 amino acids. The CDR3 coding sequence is TGTGCCAGCAGTTCATCGACAGGGACTAGTTCTGGCTACACCTTC. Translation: CASSSSTGTSSGYTF.

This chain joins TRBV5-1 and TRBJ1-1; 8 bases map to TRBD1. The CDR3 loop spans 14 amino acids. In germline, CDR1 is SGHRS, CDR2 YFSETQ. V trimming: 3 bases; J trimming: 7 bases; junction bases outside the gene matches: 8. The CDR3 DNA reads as TGCGCCAGCAGCTGGGCGGACAGGGTCGATGAAGCTTTCTTT. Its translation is CASSWADRVDEAFF.

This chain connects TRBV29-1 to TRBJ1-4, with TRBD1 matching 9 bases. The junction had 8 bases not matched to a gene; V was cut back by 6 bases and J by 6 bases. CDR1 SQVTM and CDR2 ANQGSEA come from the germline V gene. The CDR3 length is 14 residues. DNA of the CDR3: TGCAGCGTAGCCGGGGGACAGGGTGATGAAAAACTGTTTTTT. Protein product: CSVAGGQGDEKLFF.